These 6 T cell receptor beta chains came from one sample sequenced in a study of cytomegalovirus exposure and HLA in healthy donors (dated by TCRdb to the late 2010s). Libraries were constructed by the immunoSEQ multiplex PCR assay. TCRdb holds this immuneACCESS table with in-frame rearrangements only. Some clones are missing; in checked studies, unresolved V genes explain under half, and the rest has no known cause. The sample table contains about 360,000 clones; only one count was recorded for approximately 90% of them. The top ten hold approximately 0.86% of the sample. The sample consisted of PBMCs. The receptors stem from a woman between 18 and 29 years old in good health and CMV-seronegative.

The V gene is TRBV2, the J gene TRBJ2-1; 7 bases agree with TRBD1. Germline V gives CDR1 SNHLY, CDR2 FYNNEI. CDR3 length equals 13 residues. With V trimmed by 6 bases and J by 6 bases, 5 bases remained unmatched. The CDR3 is CASSLDRANEQFF. CDR3 DNA sequence: TGTGCCAGCAGCTTAGACAGGGCCAATGAGCAGTTCTTC.

V usage is TRBV5-6 and J usage is TRBJ2-3; 9 bases fit TRBD1. J lost 3 bases, V lost 4 bases, and 0 bases had no gene match. Germline-derived CDR1 and CDR2 are SGHDT and YYEEEE. The CDR3 contains 13 residues. The CDR3 DNA reads TGTGCCAGCAGCGACAGGGGGACAGATACGCAGTATTTT. Translation gives CASSDRGTDTQYF.

The J gene is TRBJ2-1, the V gene TRBV25-1, with TRBD2 as a possible D gene (6 bases). CDR3 length: 13 residues. Trimming left V 5 bases short and J 4 bases short, with 9 bases between. Germline V CDR1 and CDR2: MGHDK, SYGVNS. CDR3 DNA: TGTGCCAGCAGTCCCGGGACTTACAATGAGCAGTTCTTC. Its translation is CASSPGTYNEQFF.

The chain recombines TRBV11-2 with TRBJ1-1, with TRBD1 identical over 8 bases. In germline, CDR1 is SGHAT, CDR2 FQNNGV. The CDR3 is 13 residues long. V trimming: 4 bases; J trimming: 7 bases; junction bases outside the gene matches: 5. The CDR3 DNA is TGTGCCAGCAGCTCCTGGGGGACAGGTGAAGCTTTCTTT. Protein: CASSSWGTGEAFF.

The chain recombines TRBV2 with TRBJ2-5; tentative D call: TRBD2 (7 bases). The CDR3 loop spans 14 amino acids. Germline assignment: CDR1 SNHLY and CDR2 FYNNEI. Deletions cut 5 bases from V and 7 bases from J, with 17 bases between. CDR3 bases: TGTGCCAGCAGTATAAAACAGGGCGGGGGGACCCAGTACTTC. As protein: CASSIKQGGGTQYF.

The V and J genes are TRBV7-8 and TRBJ1-2; TRBD1 agrees at 10 bases. This CDR3 contains 14 residues. The germline gives CDR1 SGHVS, CDR2 FQNEAQ. J lost 7 bases, V lost 2 bases, and 4 bases had no gene match. The CDR3 nucleotides are TGTGCCAGCAGCTTACGACAGGGGGCGTTTGGCTACACCTTC. Its protein product is CASSLRQGAFGYTF.